This T cell receptor (beta chain) was recorded in a study of cytomegalovirus exposure and HLA in healthy donors. Findings and caveats of the study: Other equally common chains were less clonally expanded than HLA-associated TCR beta chains, a later analysis showed.

V dropped 5 bases and J dropped 2 bases, with 16 bases sitting between them. CDR3 size: 15 residues. Per germline, CDR1 SNHLY and CDR2 FYNNEI. The PCR ran on 60 Vbeta and 13 Jbeta primers. Clones were sequenced by immunoSEQ multiplex PCR, and TCRdb holds only the in-frame ones, with some missing. The sample shows under 250,000 clones, 76% of them seen only once. This clone occurred once. Its antigen is not identified. This sequence joins TRBV2 and TRBJ2-7; D unresolved. Sequencing used PBMCs. The TCR was taken from a man aged 18 to 29 in good health and CMV-seronegative. The CDR3 coding sequence is TGTGCCAGCAGTCAAGACACCCAACGGGCCTACGAGCAGTACTTC. The encoded protein is CASSQDTQRAYEQYF. Looking up the rest from reference TRBV2 and TRBJ2-7 gives the full variable domain: EPEVTQTPSHQVTQMGQEVILRCVPISNHLYFYWYRQILGQKVEFLVSFYNNEISEKSEIFDDQFSVERPDGSNFTLKIRSTKLEDSAMYFCASSQDTQRAYEQYFGPGTRLTVT.